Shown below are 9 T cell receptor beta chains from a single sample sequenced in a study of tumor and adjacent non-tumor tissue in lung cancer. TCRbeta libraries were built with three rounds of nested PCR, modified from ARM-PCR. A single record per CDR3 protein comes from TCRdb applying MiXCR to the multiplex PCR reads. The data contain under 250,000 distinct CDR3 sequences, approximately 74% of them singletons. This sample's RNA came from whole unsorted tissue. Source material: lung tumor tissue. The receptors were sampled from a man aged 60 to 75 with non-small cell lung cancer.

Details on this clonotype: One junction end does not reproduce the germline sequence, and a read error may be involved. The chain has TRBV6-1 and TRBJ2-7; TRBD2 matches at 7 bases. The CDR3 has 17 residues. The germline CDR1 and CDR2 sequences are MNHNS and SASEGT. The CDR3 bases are TGTACCAGCAGTGATGATCGTCTCGGGACTAACTCGGGACCGCAGTACTTC. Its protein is CTSSDDRLGTNSGPQYF.

The CDR3 spells CASSLQGVFGQPQHF. CDR3 nucleotides: TGTGCCAGCAGTCTTCAGGGGGTATTTGGACAGCCCCAGCATTTT. The V and J genes are TRBV12-3 or TRBV12-4 and TRBJ1-5; 7 bases are a match to TRBD1. The CDR3 has 15 amino acids. Trimming took 5 bases from V and 7 from J; bases not matched to a gene: 11.

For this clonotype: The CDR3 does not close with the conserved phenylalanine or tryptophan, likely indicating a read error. CDR3 in amino acids: CASSLSTLGGGETQYS. For the CDR3, the DNA is TGTGCCAGCAGCTTGTCGACATTGGGTGGAGGAGAGACCCAGTACTCC. The V and J genes are TRBV11-3 and TRBJ2-5, with TRBD2 as a possible D gene (5 bases). This CDR3 spans 16 amino acids. Trimming cost V 3 bases and J 4 bases, with 18 bases left between them. From germline, CDR1 is SGHNT and CDR2 YENEEA.

In DNA, the CDR3 is TGCGCCAGCAGCCCGGACGGCTGGAACACTGAAGCTTTCTTT. Protein product: CASSPDGWNTEAFF. The chain joins TRBV5-1 to TRBJ1-1, with D unresolved. The germline CDR1 and CDR2 sequences are SGHRS and YFSETQ. The CDR3 loop spans 14 amino acids. V was pared by 4 bases and J by 1 base, with 11 bases between.

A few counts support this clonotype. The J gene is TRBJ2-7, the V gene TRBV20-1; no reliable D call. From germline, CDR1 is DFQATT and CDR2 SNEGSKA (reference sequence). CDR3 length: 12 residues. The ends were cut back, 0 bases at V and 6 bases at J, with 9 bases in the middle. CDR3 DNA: TGCAGTGCTAGAGAGTTCTCCCCCGAGCAGTACTTC. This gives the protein CSAREFSPEQYF.

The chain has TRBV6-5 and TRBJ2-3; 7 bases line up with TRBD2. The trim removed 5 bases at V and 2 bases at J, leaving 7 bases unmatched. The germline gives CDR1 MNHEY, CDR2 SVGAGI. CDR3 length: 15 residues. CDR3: CASSTGGRPTDTQYF. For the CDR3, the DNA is TGTGCCAGCAGTACGGGCGGGAGACCCACAGATACGCAGTATTTT.

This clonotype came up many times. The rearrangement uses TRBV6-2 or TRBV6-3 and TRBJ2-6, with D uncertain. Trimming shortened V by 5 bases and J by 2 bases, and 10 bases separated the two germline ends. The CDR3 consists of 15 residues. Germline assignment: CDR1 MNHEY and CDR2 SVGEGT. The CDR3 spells CASSATLAGANVLTF. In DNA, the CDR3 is TGTGCCAGCAGTGCTACCCTGGCTGGGGCCAACGTCCTGACTTTC.

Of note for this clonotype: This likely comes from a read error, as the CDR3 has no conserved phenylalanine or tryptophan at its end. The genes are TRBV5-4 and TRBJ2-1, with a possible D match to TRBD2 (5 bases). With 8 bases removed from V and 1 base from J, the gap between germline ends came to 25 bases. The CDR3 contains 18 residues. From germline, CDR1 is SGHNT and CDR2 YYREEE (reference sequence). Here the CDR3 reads CASSPRPGTMRSYNEQFI. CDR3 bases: TGTGCCAGTAGCCCTCGGCCGGGAACCATGAGATCCTACAATGAGCAGTTCATC.

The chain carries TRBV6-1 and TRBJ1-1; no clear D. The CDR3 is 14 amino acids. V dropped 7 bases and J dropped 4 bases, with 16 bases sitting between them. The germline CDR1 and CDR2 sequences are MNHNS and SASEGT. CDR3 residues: CASNQTSFVTEAFF. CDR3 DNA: TGTGCCAGCAACCAAACTTCCTTTGTCACTGAAGCTTTCTTT.